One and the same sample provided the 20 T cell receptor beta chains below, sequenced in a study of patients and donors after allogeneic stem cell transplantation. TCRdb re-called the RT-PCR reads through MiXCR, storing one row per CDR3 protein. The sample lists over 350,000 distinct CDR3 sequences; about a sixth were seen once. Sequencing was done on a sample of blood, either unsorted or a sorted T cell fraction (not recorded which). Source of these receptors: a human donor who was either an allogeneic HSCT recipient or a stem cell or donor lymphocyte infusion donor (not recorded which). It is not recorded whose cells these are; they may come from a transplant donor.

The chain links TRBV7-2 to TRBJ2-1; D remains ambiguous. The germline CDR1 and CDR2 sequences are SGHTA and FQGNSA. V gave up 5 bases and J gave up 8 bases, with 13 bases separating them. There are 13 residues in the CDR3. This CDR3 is CASSTQPGYEQFF. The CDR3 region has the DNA TGTGCCAGCAGCACCCAGCCAGGTTATGAGCAGTTCTTC.

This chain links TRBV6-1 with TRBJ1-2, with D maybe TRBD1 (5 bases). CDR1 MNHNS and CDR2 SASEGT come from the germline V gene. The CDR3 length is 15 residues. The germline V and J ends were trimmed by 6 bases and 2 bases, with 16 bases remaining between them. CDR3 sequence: CASRLHGTVNYGYTF. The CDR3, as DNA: TGTGCCAGCAGGCTCCACGGGACCGTCAACTATGGCTACACCTTC.

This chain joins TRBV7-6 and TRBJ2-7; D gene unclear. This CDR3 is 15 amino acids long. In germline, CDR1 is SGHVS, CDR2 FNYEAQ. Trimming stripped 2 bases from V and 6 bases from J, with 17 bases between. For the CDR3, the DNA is TGTGCCAGCAGCTTAAACTCCCAGCCCCTCACCGAGCAGTACTTC. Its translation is CASSLNSQPLTEQYF.

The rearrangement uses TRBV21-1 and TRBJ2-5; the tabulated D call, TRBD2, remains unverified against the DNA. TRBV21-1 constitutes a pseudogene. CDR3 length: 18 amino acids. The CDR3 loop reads CASSKIEIRTSGEETQYF. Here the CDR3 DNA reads TGTGCCAGCAGCAAAATTGAGATTCGGACTAGCGGGGAAGAGACCCAGTACTTC.

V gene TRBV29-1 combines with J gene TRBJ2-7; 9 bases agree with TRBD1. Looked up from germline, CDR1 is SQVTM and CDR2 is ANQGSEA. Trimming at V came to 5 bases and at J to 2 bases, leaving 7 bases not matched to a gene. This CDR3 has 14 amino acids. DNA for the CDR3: TGCAGCGTTCAAACCGGGACAGGGCCCTACGAGCAGTACTTC. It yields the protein CSVQTGTGPYEQYF.

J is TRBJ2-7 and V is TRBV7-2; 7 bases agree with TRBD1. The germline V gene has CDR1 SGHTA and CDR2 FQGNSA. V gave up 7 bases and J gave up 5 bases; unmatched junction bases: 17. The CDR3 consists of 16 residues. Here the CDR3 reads CASTQVWTGWSHEQYF. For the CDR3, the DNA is TGTGCCAGCACCCAGGTCTGGACAGGTTGGTCCCACGAGCAGTACTTC.

This CDR3 is CASMGLAGLDTQYF. The CDR3 nucleotides are TGCGCCAGCATGGGACTAGCGGGGCTAGATACGCAGTATTTT. The V gene is TRBV5-1, the J gene TRBJ2-3, with 13 bases that match TRBD2. The CDR3 is 14 residues long. Losses at the gene ends were 6 bases for V and 5 bases for J; bases not matched to a gene: 3. The germline CDR1 and CDR2 sequences are SGHRS and YFSETQ.

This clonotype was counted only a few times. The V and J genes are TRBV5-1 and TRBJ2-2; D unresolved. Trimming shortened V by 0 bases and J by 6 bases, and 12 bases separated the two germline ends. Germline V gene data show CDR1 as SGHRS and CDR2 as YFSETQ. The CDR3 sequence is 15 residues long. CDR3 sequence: CASSLEARLAGELFF. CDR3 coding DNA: TGCGCCAGCAGCTTGGAGGCCCGCTTAGCCGGGGAGCTGTTTTTT.

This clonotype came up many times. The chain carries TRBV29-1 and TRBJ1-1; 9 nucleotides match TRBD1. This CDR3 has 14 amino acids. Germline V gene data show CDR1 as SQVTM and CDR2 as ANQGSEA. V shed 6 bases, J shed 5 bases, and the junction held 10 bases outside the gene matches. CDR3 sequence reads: CSVSIQGARTEAFF. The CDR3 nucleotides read TGCAGCGTCTCTATACAGGGGGCGCGAACTGAAGCTTTCTTT.

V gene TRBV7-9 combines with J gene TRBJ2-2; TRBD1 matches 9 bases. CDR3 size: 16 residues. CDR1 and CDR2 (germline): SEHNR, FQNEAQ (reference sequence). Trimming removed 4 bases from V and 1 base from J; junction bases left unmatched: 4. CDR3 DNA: TGTGCCAGCAGCTCGAAGGACAGGGGGAACACCGGGGAGCTGTTTTTT. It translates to CASSSKDRGNTGELFF.

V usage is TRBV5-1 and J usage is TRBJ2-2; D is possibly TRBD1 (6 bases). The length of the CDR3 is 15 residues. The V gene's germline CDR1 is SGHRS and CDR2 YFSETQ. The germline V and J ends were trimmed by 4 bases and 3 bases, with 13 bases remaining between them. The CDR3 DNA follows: TGCGCCAGCAGCACCGGACAGTCGCACACCGGGGAGCTGTTTTTT. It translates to CASSTGQSHTGELFF.

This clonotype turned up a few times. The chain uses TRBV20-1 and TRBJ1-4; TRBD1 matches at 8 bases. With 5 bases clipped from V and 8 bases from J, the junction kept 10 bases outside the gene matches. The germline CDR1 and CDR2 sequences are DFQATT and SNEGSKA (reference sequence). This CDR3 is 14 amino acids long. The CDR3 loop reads CSASSGGAYEKLFF. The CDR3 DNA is TGCAGTGCTTCCTCAGGGGGCGCTTACGAAAAACTGTTTTTT.

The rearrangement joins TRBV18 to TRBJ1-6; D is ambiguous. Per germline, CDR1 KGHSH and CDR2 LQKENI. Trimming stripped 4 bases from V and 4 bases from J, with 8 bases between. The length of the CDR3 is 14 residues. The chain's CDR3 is CASSHRDYNSPLHF. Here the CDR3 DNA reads TGTGCCAGCTCACACCGGGATTATAATTCACCCCTCCACTTT.

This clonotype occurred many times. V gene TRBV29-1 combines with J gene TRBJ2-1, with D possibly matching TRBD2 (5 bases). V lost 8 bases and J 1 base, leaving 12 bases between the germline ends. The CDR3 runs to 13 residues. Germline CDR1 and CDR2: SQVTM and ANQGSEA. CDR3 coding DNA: TGCAGCACCGTCGGGGTTTCCTACAATGAGCAGTTCTTC. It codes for CSTVGVSYNEQFF.

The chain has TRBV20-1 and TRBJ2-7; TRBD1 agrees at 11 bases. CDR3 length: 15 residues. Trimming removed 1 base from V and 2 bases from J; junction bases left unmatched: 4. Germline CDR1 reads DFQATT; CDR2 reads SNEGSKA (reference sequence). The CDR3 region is CSARAGQGVPYEQYF. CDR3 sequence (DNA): TGCAGTGCTAGAGCGGGACAGGGGGTCCCCTACGAGCAGTACTTC.

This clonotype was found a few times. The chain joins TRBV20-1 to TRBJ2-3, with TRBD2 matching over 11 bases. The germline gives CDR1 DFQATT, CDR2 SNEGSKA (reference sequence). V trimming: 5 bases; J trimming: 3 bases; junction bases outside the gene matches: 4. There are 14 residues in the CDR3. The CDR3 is CSAQLAGATDTQYF. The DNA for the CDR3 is TGCAGTGCTCAACTAGCGGGAGCAACAGATACGCAGTATTTT.

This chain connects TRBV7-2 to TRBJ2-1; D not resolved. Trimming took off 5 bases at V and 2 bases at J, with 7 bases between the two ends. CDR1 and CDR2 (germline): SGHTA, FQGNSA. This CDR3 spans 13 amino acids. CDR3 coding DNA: TGTGCCAGCAGCCCCGAAACCTACAATGAGCAGTTCTTC. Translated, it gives CASSPETYNEQFF.

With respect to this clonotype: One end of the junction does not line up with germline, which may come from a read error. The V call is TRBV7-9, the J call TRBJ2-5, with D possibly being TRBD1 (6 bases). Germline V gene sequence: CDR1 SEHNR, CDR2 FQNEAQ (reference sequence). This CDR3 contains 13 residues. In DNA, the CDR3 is TGTGCCAGTAGCTACCAGCAGGGGGAGACCCAGTACTTC. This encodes CASSYQQGETQYF.

The CDR3 reads CASSAGLAGGRIQETQYF. CDR3 sequence (DNA): TGTGCCAGCAGCGCAGGACTAGCGGGAGGCCGGATCCAAGAGACCCAGTACTTC. This chain connects TRBV5-6 to TRBJ2-5, with 14 bases lining up with TRBD2. V was clipped by 4 bases and J by 1 base; unmatched bases: 9. The germline gives CDR1 SGHDT, CDR2 YYEEEE. The CDR3 loop spans 18 amino acids.

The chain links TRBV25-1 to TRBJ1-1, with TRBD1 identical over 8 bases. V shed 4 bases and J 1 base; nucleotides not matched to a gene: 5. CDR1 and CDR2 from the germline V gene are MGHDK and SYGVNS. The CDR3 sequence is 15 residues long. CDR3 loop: CASSALGQGNTEAFF. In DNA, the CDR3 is TGTGCCAGCAGTGCCCTCGGACAGGGGAACACTGAAGCTTTCTTT.